The clone carrying this T cell receptor beta chain was detected only once. The sample originates from a study of blood T cell repertoires in COVID-19. Study-wide context: Specimens from acute and convalescent COVID-19 originated in the United States, Italy and Spain. PBMCs, B-cell-depleted T cells, or T cells were the source of the cDNA or gDNA that made up the material.

In the source study's methods: How many nucleated cells were present was estimated from reference gene primer amplification. The data were produced by immunoSEQ multiplex PCR, yet TCRdb's version contains in-frame clones alone and is incomplete. That table is the source of V, J and clone size, and D and trimming were worked out from the DNA. The sample lists 30,000 to 40,000 clones, about 85% occurring once. Looked up from germline, CDR1 is KGHSH and CDR2 is LQKENI. V was pared by 3 bases and J by 5 bases, with 4 bases of the junction left unmatched. CDR3 length equals 15 residues. This chain connects TRBV18 to TRBJ2-5, with 12 bases lining up with TRBD1. The material sequenced was peripheral blood. The sequence was collected from a man aged 55 to 70 with acute or convalescent COVID-19. CDR3 in amino acids: CASSPPGQGAETQYF. The CDR3 nucleotides read TGTGCCAGCTCACCGCCGGGACAGGGGGCCGAGACCCAGTACTTC.